The entry below gives a single T cell receptor (beta chain) sequence along with its context. The antigen this receptor binds is unknown. Base-call qualities are not available, and no considerably larger clone is one nucleotide away. The data stem from a study of PD-1 blockade in classical Hodgkin lymphoma (dated by TCRdb to the early 2020s). Concerning the study at large: Nivolumab dosing was 3 mg/kg intravenously every 2 weeks, continuing until either disease progression or unacceptable toxicity. To define a peripheral blood immune signature of response to PD-1 blockade in classical Hodgkin lymphoma, the study combined TCR beta sequencing with CyTOF.

Genomic DNA was isolated using the Qiagen DNeasy kit from unsorted PBMCs as well as from negatively selected CD4+ and CD8+ fractions. TCR beta CDR3 regions were amplified by immunoSEQ multiplex PCR using primers annealing to V and J segments. A synthetic immune receptor repertoire was used to minimize amplification bias, and remaining bias was computationally removed after sequencing. In the source study's methods: Custom Python scripts were used to quantify repertoire diversity as the Shannon entropy index. Unsorted, CD4+ and CD8+ repertoires were examined separately, except in combined analyses, for which CD4+ and CD8+ sequences were merged in silico. A clone counted as expanded when the clone's frequency after treatment rose at least 2-fold relative to C1D1, and clones undetected at baseline were given a pseudocount of 0.5. Singleton clones were defined as clones with 0 or 1 copy at C1D1, and non-singleton clones were defined as clones with 2 or more copies. Clones expanded in unsorted samples were annotated as CD4+, CD8+ or unknown by matching protein sequences in sorted samples from the same patient. Wilcoxon tests on paired samples were used to test diversity changes from C1D1 to C4D1. TCRdb carries this immuneACCESS record with in-frame sequences only. Its versions omit some clonotypes, under half of them owing to an unresolved V gene in the studies checked, with the rest unexplained. The V and J calls and clone size are taken from that table; D and trimming were inferred from the DNA. The sample table contains about 100,000 clones; only one count was recorded for roughly nine tenths of them. About 20% of the sample comes from the top ten.

Taken with the paper, the label for time point translates to: cycle 2 day 1 (C2D1) of nivolumab. Relapse after autologous stem cell transplantation had occurred in all trial patients, and cohorts A, B and C were distinguished by prior brentuximab vedotin exposure. A total of 56 patients with relapsed/refractory classical Hodgkin lymphoma made up the trial cohort, and each patient's best overall response was complete response, partial response or progressive disease. In the multi-cohort phase II CheckMate 205 trial, trial patients received single-agent nivolumab. Best overall response was determined by an independent review committee according to the 2007 International Working Group response criteria. Trial PBMCs were obtained immediately prior to nivolumab initiation (C1D1) and on therapy at cycle 2 day 1 and cycle 4 day 1. After peripheral blood was drawn into 8 mL Vacutainer Cell Preparation Tubes, PBMCs were isolated by centrifugation and then cryopreserved.

The CDR3 runs 13 amino acids, cysteine and phenylalanine included. Only the CDR3 region is kept as DNA, spanning 39 bases read in frame from base 1. The germline ends are 14 bases apart after V is trimmed by 8 bases and J by 4 bases. CDR1 and CDR2 are drawn from the germline V gene: SNHLY, FYNNEI. Study-wide findings and limitations: Lower diversity was seen in patients whose nivolumab began less than 1 year after ASCT, and these patients were left out of later analyses so that immune reconstitution would not confound the results. The study was restricted to a single clinical trial cohort, and the causes of repertoire differences, possibly disease activity or prior therapy, were left undefined. Baseline diversity similar to that of newly diagnosed patients was observed in trial patients achieving complete response, whereas significantly lower diversity was observed in partial responders and progressors. Baseline TCR diversity was reported as lower in newly diagnosed patients than in healthy donors, and lower still in relapsed/refractory patients. CD4+ but not CD8+ TCR diversity rose significantly by C4D1 (p=0.0027 vs p=0.16), most apparent in complete responders (p=0.02).

The receptor was derived from a human donor with classical Hodgkin lymphoma. This specimen was peripheral blood mononuclear cells (PBMCs), taken before the second cycle of nivolumab. The chain is assembled from TRBV2 and TRBJ2-5, with an unclear D gene assignment. For the CDR3, the sequence is CASDRTGGETQYF. The base sequence is TGTGCCAGCGATCGGACCGGCGGAGAGACCCAGTACTTC.